Below, one T cell receptor beta chain is given with its context. The antigen is unknown. Measured with immunoSEQ multiplex PCR; TCRdb has only the in-frame clones, and not every one. The sample shows tens of thousands of clones, 89% of them seen only once. The CDR3 loop spans 13 amino acids. V gave up 3 bases and J gave up 4 bases, with 8 bases separating them. The germline gives CDR1 SGHTA, CDR2 FQGTGA. The sample belongs to a study of OX40 agonist ivuxolimab in advanced cancers. The overall study: Patients were infused with ivuxolimab every 2 weeks at 0.01 to 10 mg/kg. Head and neck, renal cell, melanoma or hepatocellular carcinoma were the cancers that dose-escalation patients had.

Study conclusions and caveats: People who partly responded at 0.1-3.0 mg/kg had some of the least clonal expansion seen.

This TCR was sampled from an adult with an advanced solid tumor such as melanoma, head and neck, liver or kidney cancer. Sample: CD4+ or CD8+ T cells sorted from blood, taken in a trial of the OX40 agonist ivuxolimab. The genes are TRBV7-3 and TRBJ2-3; D uncertain. This CDR3 is CASSFYGPDTQYF. CDR3 DNA sequence: TGTGCCAGCAGCTTTTACGGGCCAGATACGCAGTATTTT.